Shown below are 23 T cell receptor beta chains from a single sample sequenced in a study of blood T cell repertoires in COVID-19. Repertoires were generated with immunoSEQ multiplex PCR, while TCRdb's copy carries only in-frame clones and drops some. The data contain fewer than 150,000 clones, approximately 80% of them seen just once; the ten biggest clones take up about 2.3%. The material sequenced was peripheral blood. These receptors all come from a man between 50 and 59 years old with acute or convalescent COVID-19.

This rearrangement joins TRBV7-9 to TRBJ2-1; 10 bases agree with TRBD2. Trimming took 5 bases from V and 4 from J; bases not matched to a gene: 2. The germline CDR1 and CDR2 sequences are SEHNR and FQNEAQ (reference sequence). This CDR3 contains 14 residues. The CDR3: CASSRTSGYNEQFF. CDR3 coding DNA: TGTGCCAGCAGCAGGACTAGCGGATACAATGAGCAGTTCTTC.

This chain links TRBV7-9 with TRBJ1-4; possible D gene TRBD1, 6 bases. Per the germline V gene, CDR1 is SEHNR and CDR2 is FQNEAQ (reference sequence). This CDR3 comprises 13 residues. V was clipped by 3 bases and J by 12 bases, with 14 bases between them. In DNA, the CDR3 is TGTGCCAGCAGCTTCTCGGGACAAGTCCAACTGTTTTTT. Amino acid sequence: CASSFSGQVQLFF.

The V call is TRBV2, the J call TRBJ2-7, with 11 bases fitting TRBD2. Germline V CDR1 and CDR2: SNHLY, FYNNEI. CDR3 length: 13 residues. Trimming at V came to 8 bases and at J to 6 bases, leaving 6 bases not matched to a gene. CDR3 in amino acids: CASQLAGVVEQYF. CDR3 coding DNA: TGTGCCAGCCAACTAGCGGGAGTAGTCGAGCAGTACTTC.

The CDR3 protein is CASSFRVSNTGELFF. CDR3 DNA: TGTGCCAGCAGCTTCCGGGTTTCGAACACCGGGGAGCTGTTTTTT. The V gene is TRBV9, the J gene TRBJ2-2; D is ambiguous. CDR1 and CDR2 from the germline V gene are SGDLS and YYNGEE. CDR3 length: 15 amino acids. Trimming removed 4 bases at V and 0 bases at J, with 10 bases between.

CDR3 sequence: CASSVGSYNEQFF. For the CDR3, the DNA is TGTGCCAGCAGCGTAGGCAGCTACAATGAGCAGTTCTTC. This sequence joins TRBV9 and TRBJ2-1; no clear D. The V gene's germline CDR1 is SGDLS and CDR2 YYNGEE. The CDR3 has 13 amino acids. V was shortened by 0 bases and J by 3 bases, with 4 bases between the two germline ends.

The chain links TRBV5-1 to TRBJ1-1; 7 bases are a match to TRBD1. Germline CDR1 reads SGHRS; CDR2 reads YFSETQ. The CDR3 is 14 residues long. Germline trimming cut 3 bases from V and 7 bases from J; bases unmatched to any gene: 9. The CDR3 loop is CASSWGTEGFEAFF. The CDR3 DNA reads TGCGCCAGCAGCTGGGGGACAGAAGGCTTTGAAGCTTTCTTT.

The V gene is TRBV7-3, the J gene TRBJ2-2, with 11 bases identical to TRBD2. The CDR3 consists of 18 residues. With 1 base clipped from V and 0 bases from J, the junction kept 4 bases outside the gene matches. Germline assignment: CDR1 SGHTA and CDR2 FQGTGA. CDR3 DNA sequence: TGTGCCAGCAGCTTAAAAGGGACTAGCGGAGCGAACACCGGGGAGCTGTTTTTT. Translation gives CASSLKGTSGANTGELFF.

The chain joins TRBV6-5 to TRBJ2-1; 11 nucleotides match TRBD2. The CDR3 covers 15 residues. The germline V gene encodes CDR1 MNHEY and CDR2 SVGAGI. With V trimmed by 6 bases and J by 4 bases, 5 bases remained unmatched. The CDR3 reads CASSPLAGGYNEQFF. The CDR3 DNA reads TGTGCCAGCAGCCCCCTAGCGGGGGGATACAATGAGCAGTTCTTC.

The chain couples TRBV7-2 to TRBJ2-3; 9 nucleotides match TRBD2. The junction had 13 bases not matched to a gene; V was cut back by 5 bases and J by 4 bases. The germline V gene encodes CDR1 SGHTA and CDR2 FQGNSA. The CDR3 is 17 amino acids. DNA for the CDR3: TGTGCCAGCAGCCCACTCACCGGGACTAGCATCGCAGATACGCAGTATTTT. As protein: CASSPLTGTSIADTQYF.

This clone came up a few times. The sample carries other DNA sequences with the same CDR3. The chain links TRBV11-1 to TRBJ2-7; D gene ambiguous. Germline V CDR1 and CDR2: SGHAT, FQDESV (reference sequence). V shed 4 bases and J shed 3 bases, with 4 bases lying between them. CDR3 length: 11 residues. DNA for the CDR3: TGTGCCAGCAGCTCCAGCTACGAGCAGTACTTC. Residues: CASSSSYEQYF.

This chain uses TRBV7-6 with TRBJ1-1; 8 bases fit TRBD1. Germline lookup yields CDR1 SGHVS and CDR2 FNYEAQ. With 2 bases clipped from V and 2 bases from J, the junction kept 4 bases outside the gene matches. The CDR3 is 15 residues long. CDR3 in DNA: TGTGCCAGCAGCTTAATGGACAGGGAAAACACTGAAGCTTTCTTT. Its translation is CASSLMDRENTEAFF.

This rearrangement joins TRBV11-2 to TRBJ1-2; 7 bases line up with TRBD1. V lost 5 bases, J lost 6 bases, and 9 bases stayed unmatched. This CDR3 is built from 14 residues. Germline assignment: CDR1 SGHAT and CDR2 FQNNGV. Here the CDR3 DNA reads TGTGCCAGCAGCCGAACGACAGGGCGGGATGGCTACACCTTC. Its protein product is CASSRTTGRDGYTF.

The chain is built from TRBV7-9 and TRBJ1-3; TRBD1 might be the D (6 bases). V was shortened by 8 bases and J by 3 bases, with 11 bases between the two germline ends. The CDR3 runs 13 residues. Germline CDR1 reads SEHNR; CDR2 reads FQNEAQ (reference sequence). For the CDR3, the DNA is TGTGCCAGCGAGGGACAAGTTGGAAACACCATATATTTT. It codes for CASEGQVGNTIYF.

The J gene is TRBJ2-1, the V gene TRBV13; the D is unclear. CDR1 is PRHDT and CDR2 is FYEKMQ in the germline V gene (reference sequence). V was trimmed by 4 bases and J by 0 bases, leaving 16 bases between them. CDR3 length: 17 amino acids. The CDR3 region is CASSSHRSMSSYNEQFF. In DNA form, the CDR3 reads TGTGCCAGCAGCTCCCACCGTAGTATGAGCTCCTACAATGAGCAGTTCTTC.

J is TRBJ2-1 and V is TRBV4-1, with 8 nucleotides matching TRBD2. Trimming at V came to 3 bases and at J to 4 bases, leaving 5 bases not matched to a gene. CDR3 length: 15 amino acids. Germline V lookup: CDR1 MGHRA, CDR2 YSYEKL. Here the CDR3 DNA reads TGCGCCAGCAGCCACCCTAGCGGGTATTACAATGAGCAGTTCTTC. This gives the protein CASSHPSGYYNEQFF.

This chain joins TRBV4-1 and TRBJ2-7; tentative D call: TRBD2 (6 bases). V lost 0 bases and J lost 4, with 13 bases in between. CDR1 is MGHRA and CDR2 is YSYEKL in the germline V gene. This CDR3 is 15 amino acids long. CDR3 amino acids: CASSQESWSGYEQYF. The CDR3 nucleotides are TGCGCCAGCAGCCAAGAAAGCTGGAGCGGGTACGAGCAGTACTTC.

V and J are TRBV9 and TRBJ2-5; 13 nucleotides align to TRBD2. CDR3 size: 17 residues. V was clipped by 3 bases and J by 5 bases; unmatched bases: 10. Germline values: CDR1 SGDLS, CDR2 YYNGEE. The CDR3 bases are TGTGCCAGCAGCGCCAGTTCGGGACTAGCGGGGAGGGAGACCCAGTACTTC. Amino acids: CASSASSGLAGRETQYF.

The V call is TRBV2, the J call TRBJ2-1; D possibly corresponds to TRBD1 (6 bases). The germline V gene has CDR1 SNHLY and CDR2 FYNNEI. CDR3 size: 12 residues. Deletions cut 7 bases from V and 15 bases from J, with 19 bases between. CDR3 bases: TGTGCCAGCACAAGGGACACGGGCGTTGGGTTCTTC. It codes for CASTRDTGVGFF.

In nucleotides, the CDR3 is TGTGCCAGCAGCTCTGGGGCATCCTACGAGCAGTACTTC. This sequence encodes CASSSGASYEQYF. The chain links TRBV11-3 to TRBJ2-7, with TRBD1 as a possible D gene (5 bases). The CDR3 extends over 13 amino acids. V was pared by 4 bases and J by 1 base, with 8 bases between. Germline V gene sequence: CDR1 SGHNT, CDR2 YENEEA.

V is TRBV23-1 and J is TRBJ2-5; D gene unclear. TRBV23-1 is sorted into the ORF group, with uncertain function. This CDR3 is built from 14 residues. The ends were cut back, 7 bases at V and 10 bases at J, with 22 bases in the middle. The CDR3 spells CASNLGIGPFNQYF. DNA for the CDR3: TGCGCCAGCAACCTAGGAATAGGCCCTTTTAACCAGTACTTC.

Written as DNA, the CDR3 is TGTGCCAGCAGCTTAGAGGCGGGATGGGTAACTGAAGCTTTCTTT. This sequence encodes CASSLEAGWVTEAFF. The chain joins TRBV7-9 to TRBJ1-1; D is unclear. V lost 1 base to trimming and J lost 5 bases, with 14 bases between them. Germline CDR1 and CDR2: SEHNR and FQNEAQ (reference sequence). This CDR3 has 15 residues.

The chain has TRBV18 and TRBJ2-1; D is perhaps TRBD2 (5 bases). V lost 5 bases and J 7 bases, leaving 12 bases between the germline ends. In germline, CDR1 is KGHSH, CDR2 LQKENI. The CDR3 totals 13 residues. DNA of the CDR3: TGTGCCAGCTCAGTTGGCCGGGGTAATGAGCAGTTCTTC. Its translation: CASSVGRGNEQFF.

This clone was found once. The CDR3 nucleotides read TGTGCCAGCAGTTCCTACAGGGTTTCGGATACGCAGTATTTT. Translation: CASSSYRVSDTQYF. V and J are TRBV28 and TRBJ2-3, with a tentative D call TRBD1 (6 bases). Germline V gives CDR1 MDHEN, CDR2 SYDVKM. Deletions cut 4 bases from V and 6 bases from J, with 14 bases between. The CDR3 has 14 residues.